The following is a TCR beta chain sequence with its context. Its cognate antigen is unknown. Per germline, CDR1 SNHLY and CDR2 FYNNEI. The CDR3 sequence is 12 residues long. V dropped 3 bases and J dropped 9 bases, with 6 bases sitting between them. Cell sorting on a FACSAria was used to separate CD4+ and CD8+ T cells from the PBMCs. The data derive from a study of CD8+ T cells in alopecia areata. Investigators isolated RNA and reverse transcribed it into cDNA to act as the sequencing template. The repertoire was sequenced with immunoSEQ multiplex PCR; TCRdb's copy has only in-frame clones and lacks some. The sample shows roughly 100,000 clones, around 50% of them seen only once. Findings and caveats of the study: Although TCR sharing was seen in mice, sharing across patients was less clear, possibly for HLA-related reasons. Greater clonality was observed in lesional scalp samples, especially alopecia totalis/universalis, versus normal scalp. Sequencing of scalp tissue also captures the resident alphabeta T cells of normal skin.

This sequence originates from a human donor in good health. The chain uses TRBV2 and TRBJ1-6; D is uncertain. Sequencing was done on a sample of CD4+ T cells sorted from blood. As DNA, the CDR3 is TGTGCCAGCAGTGATTTTGTTTCACCCCTCCACTTT. Translated: CASSDFVSPLHF.